A selection of T cell receptor beta chains follows, all from one sample in a study of cytomegalovirus exposure and HLA in healthy donors. Here immunoSEQ multiplex PCR was the method, and the copy in TCRdb shows in-frame clones only, minus some. The sample contains some 140,000 clones, 79% of which appear only once. The specimen was PBMCs. These receptors were obtained from a female donor in good health and CMV-seronegative. The CDR3 runs from the conserved cysteine through the conserved F or W. Fields, in order: clone size, V gene, D gene, J gene, CDR3 DNA, CDR3 protein. D genes are given only for firm matches. Clone size, where shown, is once, few, many, or a class for clones that have expanded.

once	TRBV21-1	.	TRBJ1-5	TGTGCCAGCAGCAAAACCCGACAGGGACACCAGCCCCAGCATTTT	CASSKTRQGHQPQHF
.	TRBV7-9	.	TRBJ1-3	TGTGCCAGCAGCCCGCCAGGGTTTGGCTCTGGAAACACCATATATTTT	CASSPPGFGSGNTIYF
.	TRBV7-9	TRBD1	TRBJ2-1	TGTGCCAGCAGCTTAGAGGGGGCGGTTGCCTCCTACAATGAGCAGTTCTTC	CASSLEGAVASYNEQFF
.	TRBV29-1	TRBD1	TRBJ1-1	TGCAGCGTTGAAGGCGGGACAGGGGGTGAAGCTTTCTTT	CSVEGGTGGEAFF
.	TRBV7-7	TRBD1	TRBJ2-3	TGTGCTAGCAGCCGAACAGGGGTCGATACGCAGTATTTT	CASSRTGVDTQYF
.	TRBV12-5	.	TRBJ2-5	TGTGCTAGTGGTCCCAGGGGGGAGAGCCAAGAGACCCAGTACTTC	CASGPRGESQETQYF
.	TRBV11-2	.	TRBJ2-1	TGTGCCAGCAGCTTAGCGGGAGTGGTCAATGAGCAGTTCTTC	CASSLAGVVNEQFF
.	TRBV7-2	TRBD1	TRBJ2-5	TGTGCCAGCAGCCCCCAGGGACAGGGGGCCGGAGAGACCCAGTACTTC	CASSPQGQGAGETQYF
.	TRBV6-6	TRBD2	TRBJ2-7	TGTGCCAGCAGTCAGGGGACTAGCGGGGAAGTCTACGAGCAGTACTTC	CASSQGTSGEVYEQYF
.	TRBV6-6	TRBD1	TRBJ1-2	TGTGCCAGCAGTTACCAAATCCCCGGGACAGGGAACGGCTACACCTTC	CASSYQIPGTGNGYTF
.	TRBV4-3	TRBD1	TRBJ2-7	TGCGCCAGCAGCCAAGGACAGGGGATCGGCTACGAGCAGTACTTC	CASSQGQGIGYEQYF
.	TRBV7-2	.	TRBJ2-7	TGTGCCAGCAGCGTAGAGGTCAGGGCCTACGAGCAGTACTTC	CASSVEVRAYEQYF
.	TRBV7-9	.	TRBJ1-2	TGTGCCAGCAGCCCACACCTCACAGCCGGCTACACCTTC	CASSPHLTAGYTF
.	TRBV5-1	.	TRBJ2-6	TGCGCCAGCGGCAATCCTGGGGCCAACGTCCTGACTTTC	CASGNPGANVLTF
few	TRBV7-8	.	TRBJ2-7	TGTGCCAGCAGCAGGGGCGGGCAGGGGGGTCTCTACGAGCAGTACTTC	CASSRGGQGGLYEQYF
few	TRBV7-9	TRBD1	TRBJ2-3	TGTGCCAGCAGCTTGGGGGACAGGGGGCATGGAGATACGCAGTATTTT	CASSLGDRGHGDTQYF
.	TRBV7-2	TRBD1	TRBJ1-4	TGTGCCAGCAGCTTAGGTATCACAGGGGAAGGTGAAAAACTGTTTTTT	CASSLGITGEGEKLFF
.	TRBV14	TRBD1	TRBJ1-2	TGTGCCAGCAGCCGGGACAGACCAAACTATGGCTACACCTTC	CASSRDRPNYGYTF
.	TRBV7-3	.	TRBJ1-5	TGTGCCAGCAGCTTAATAATTTCAGGGGCCTATAGCAATCAGCCCCAGCATTTT	CASSLIISGAYSNQPQHF
.	TRBV10-3	.	TRBJ2-7	TGTGCCATCAGTGAGTCCCATAGCTCCTACGAGCAGTACTTC	CAISESHSSYEQYF
.	TRBV27	TRBD1	TRBJ2-1	TGTGCCAGCCGAAAGACAGGGGGCTACAATGAGCAGTTCTTC	CASRKTGGYNEQFF
.	TRBV7-6	.	TRBJ2-1	TGTGCCAGCAGCTTAGACACGGCACAGGGACAGTTCTTC	CASSLDTAQGQFF
.	TRBV10-2	.	TRBJ2-3	TGCGCCTCTGTAACAAACGTAGATACGCAGTATTTT	CASVTNVDTQYF
.	TRBV7-9	.	TRBJ2-2	TGTGCCAGCAGCTTCCTAGCGAACACCGGGGAGCTGTTTTTT	CASSFLANTGELFF
.	TRBV11-3	.	TRBJ2-2	TGTGCCAGCAGCTTAGCCCTTACCGGGGAGCTGTTTTTT	CASSLALTGELFF
.	TRBV12-5	.	TRBJ2-3	TGTGCTAGTGGTTTGTGGCCCTCACGCACAGATACGCAGTATTTT	CASGLWPSRTDTQYF
.	TRBV6-5	TRBD1	TRBJ1-5	TGTGCCAGCAGTGCCTCCGGGACAGGGGATCAGCCCCAGCATTTT	CASSASGTGDQPQHF
.	TRBV5-1	.	TRBJ1-4	TGCGCCAGCAGCCCCGAGGGGGACAACTTTCTGTTTTTT	CASSPEGDNFLFF
.	TRBV28	.	TRBJ2-7	TGTGCCAGCAGGAGCAGGGTATCCTACGAGCAGTACTTC	CASRSRVSYEQYF
.	TRBV7-3	.	TRBJ1-6	TGTGCCAGCAGCTTGGCCAGGTATTCACCCCTCCACTTT	CASSLARYSPLHF
.	TRBV19	.	TRBJ2-1	TGTGCCACTGCGAGCGAGGGGACATACAATGAGCAGTTCTTC	CATASEGTYNEQFF
.	TRBV2	.	TRBJ2-7	TGTGCCAGCAAGGAGGGTCCCCCCTACGAGCAGTACTTC	CASKEGPPYEQYF
.	TRBV7-9	TRBD1	TRBJ1-1	TGTGCCAGCAGCTTAATCTCAGGGGGCAGTTGGGCTTTCTTT	CASSLISGGSWAFF
.	TRBV29-1	TRBD2	TRBJ2-5	TGCAGCGTTAAGGGACTAGCGGGAAAAGAGACCCAGTACTTC	CSVKGLAGKETQYF
.	TRBV7-2	.	TRBJ1-4	TGTGCCAGCACCCGGGGAGGAGGTGAAAAACTGTTTTTT	CASTRGGGEKLFF
.	TRBV6-5	.	TRBJ1-2	TGTGCCAGCTGGACAGTACCCTATGGCTACACCTTC	CASWTVPYGYTF
many	TRBV10-3	.	TRBJ1-5	TGTGCCATCGCCAAGGAGGGAAATCAGCCCCAGCATTTT	CAIAKEGNQPQHF
once	TRBV11-3	.	TRBJ1-1	TGTGCCAGCAGCCGTTTCGGTACTGAAGCTTTCTTT	CASSRFGTEAFF
.	TRBV7-2	.	TRBJ2-1	TGTGCCAGCAGCTTCACGGGGTGGCAGTTCTTC	CASSFTGWQFF
.	TRBV12-5	TRBD2	TRBJ2-3	TGTGCTAGTGGTTTGGTAGTAGCGGGGGGAGATACGCAGTATTTT	CASGLVVAGGDTQYF